Below, one TCR beta chain is given with its context. Its antigen remains unidentified. The sample belongs to a study of post-analysis software for immune sequencing data. Across the study: Both relapsing-remitting and secondary progressive multiple sclerosis featured among the disease courses, as did progressive-relapsing multiple sclerosis.

V was shortened by 4 bases and J by 1 base, with 27 bases between the two germline ends. The CDR3 is made up of 20 amino acids. cDNA libraries of TCR beta carried unique molecular identifiers. TCRdb reprocessed the PCR reads via MiXCR and lists one record per CDR3 protein. The sample has about 540,000 distinct CDR3 sequences, less than 40% seen once; the top ten hold roughly 6%. General study findings and limits: Patients used about five TRBV segments, including TRBV5-6, TRBV5-1 and TRBV20-1, more often than controls. Relative to controls, patients with multiple sclerosis showed significantly lower normalized Chao1 diversity.

The chain couples TRBV12-3 or TRBV12-4 to TRBJ2-3, with D possibly matching TRBD2 (7 bases). The specimen sequenced was blood. The clonotype comes from a girl aged 2-17 years with multiple sclerosis. Here the CDR3 reads CASSWSEGGGGYSGTDTQYF. The CDR3 DNA reads as TGTGCCAGCAGTTGGTCTGAAGGGGGGGGGGGATATTCTGGCACAGATACGCAGTATTTT.